The 32 T cell receptor beta chains below come from one sample, sequenced in a study of T cell changes during pregnancy in multiple sclerosis. TCRdb keeps only in-frame clones here, not all; method: immunoSEQ multiplex PCR. This sample yields about 61,000 clones, of which 70% to 90% are seen a single time; 0.89% belongs to the top ten. The material sequenced was peripheral blood, taken in the first trimester of pregnancy. These receptors were taken from a female donor in good health, enrolled as a control in a pregnancy study.

This clone was observed once. The rearrangement links TRBV7-3 to TRBJ1-1; D may be TRBD1 (6 bases). CDR1 and CDR2 from the germline V gene are SGHTA and FQGTGA. Trimming took off 6 bases at V and 7 bases at J, with 18 bases between the two ends. The CDR3 has 14 amino acids. The CDR3 sequence is CASSSTGRGGEAFF. The CDR3 coding sequence is TGTGCCAGCAGTTCGACAGGTCGAGGCGGTGAAGCTTTCTTT. The variable domain in full, with the rest retrieved from reference TRBV7-3 and TRBJ1-1, is GAGVSQTPSNKVTEKGKYVELRCDPISGHTALYWYRQSLGQGPEFLIYFQGTGAADDSGLPNDRFFAVRPEGSVSTLKIQRTERGDSAVYLCASSSTGRGGEAFFGQGTRLTVV.

V is TRBV2 and J is TRBJ1-4; TRBD1 aligns across 9 bases. Looked up from germline, CDR1 is SNHLY and CDR2 is FYNNEI. V lost 2 bases and J lost 8; bases outside the gene matches: 6. CDR3 length: 15 amino acids. The chain's CDR3 is CASSERDRVGEKLFF. In nucleotides, the CDR3 is TGTGCCAGCAGTGAAAGGGACAGGGTGGGAGAAAAACTGTTTTTT.

The V and J genes are TRBV9 and TRBJ2-5; TRBD1 matches 9 bases. With V trimmed by 4 bases and J by 1 base, 11 bases remained unmatched. The CDR3 loop spans 17 amino acids. Germline lookup yields CDR1 SGDLS and CDR2 YYNGEE. CDR3 in amino acids: CASSPRPDRGSQETQYF. The CDR3 nucleotides are TGTGCCAGCAGCCCACGACCGGACAGGGGATCCCAAGAGACCCAGTACTTC.

This clone was found a few times. This chain uses TRBV30 with TRBJ1-1; tentatively, D is TRBD1 (6 bases). V lost 0 bases and J 9 bases, leaving 14 bases between the germline ends. The CDR3 sequence is 13 residues long. Looked up from germline, CDR1 is GTSNPN and CDR2 is SVGIG (reference sequence). The CDR3 here is CAWSVERGTQAFF. For the CDR3, the DNA is TGTGCCTGGAGTGTAGAAAGGGGGACGCAAGCTTTCTTT.

The chain combines TRBV30 with TRBJ1-3; D remains ambiguous. This CDR3 has 14 residues. Trimming removed 2 bases at V and 0 bases at J, with 8 bases between. In germline, CDR1 is GTSNPN, CDR2 SVGIG (reference sequence). The CDR3 DNA is TGTGCCTGGAGTACAGCCCGCTCTGGAAACACCATATATTTT. The encoded protein is CAWSTARSGNTIYF.

The chain is built from TRBV5-1 and TRBJ2-1; TRBD1 matches 10 bases. Germline values: CDR1 SGHRS, CDR2 YFSETQ. This CDR3 comprises 15 residues. After removal of 0 bases from V and 8 bases from J, the junction contained 5 bases not matched to a gene. CDR3 region: CASSLETGGLDEQFF. The DNA for the CDR3 is TGCGCCAGCAGCTTGGAGACAGGGGGCTTGGATGAGCAGTTCTTC.

The chain recombines TRBV5-4 with TRBJ2-7; 7 bases fit TRBD1. Germline lookup yields CDR1 SGHNT and CDR2 YYREEE (reference sequence). Trimming removed 4 bases from V and 2 bases from J; junction bases left unmatched: 9. The CDR3 has 15 residues. CDR3 sequence reads: CASSTLGDSPYEQYF. The CDR3 nucleotides read TGTGCCAGCAGCACCCTAGGGGACAGCCCCTACGAGCAGTACTTC.

The chain employs TRBV4-1 and TRBJ1-1; D is perhaps TRBD1 (6 bases). CDR3 size: 19 residues. Between the trimmed V and J ends, which lost 3 bases and 0 bases, there was a span of 23 bases. CDR1 and CDR2 (germline): MGHRA, YSYEKL. For the CDR3, the DNA is TGCGCCAGCAGCCACAAACTTCAGGGGTTAGCCGATATGAACACTGAAGCTTTCTTT. The encoded protein is CASSHKLQGLADMNTEAFF.

The V gene is TRBV10-3, the J gene TRBJ1-1, with 9 bases fitting TRBD1. V lost 7 bases to trimming and J lost 3 bases; unmatched junction nucleotides: 9. In germline, CDR1 is ENHRY, CDR2 SYGVKD. The CDR3 is 15 residues long. The CDR3 DNA is TGTGCCATCACTAGGACAGGGGAGGGGGACACTGAAGCTTTCTTT. Its protein is CAITRTGEGDTEAFF.

The chain carries TRBV11-3 and TRBJ1-1; 12 bases line up with TRBD1. CDR1 and CDR2 from the germline V gene are SGHNT and YENEEA. CDR3 length equals 13 residues. Unmatched junction bases numbered 2, after V lost 6 bases and J lost 6 bases. CDR3 in DNA: TGTGCCAGCAGGGGACAGGGGGCCCCTGAAGCTTTCTTT. It is translated as CASRGQGAPEAFF.

V and J are TRBV6-5 and TRBJ1-1; 7 positions agree with TRBD1. Germline assignment: CDR1 MNHEY and CDR2 SVGAGI. The CDR3 contains 15 residues. Losses at the gene ends were 6 bases for V and 3 bases for J; bases not matched to a gene: 10. CDR3 in DNA: TGTGCCAGCAGCGCCTCACAGGGGACGTACACTGAAGCTTTCTTT. Its translation is CASSASQGTYTEAFF.

The chain has TRBV6-1 and TRBJ1-2, with a possible D match to TRBD1 (6 bases). This CDR3 region has 14 residues. The V end was cut by 3 bases, the J end by 3 bases, with 11 bases between. Germline V gene sequence: CDR1 MNHNS, CDR2 SASEGT. CDR3 sequence: CASSEGGTHYGYTF. DNA for the CDR3: TGTGCCAGCAGTGAGGGAGGGACACACTATGGCTACACCTTC.

The CDR3 sequence: CASSISGTGSYGYTF. The CDR3 DNA follows: TGTGCCAGTAGTATTTCCGGGACAGGGTCCTATGGCTACACCTTC. This chain uses TRBV19 with TRBJ1-2, with 9 bases that match TRBD1. Per the germline V gene, CDR1 is LNHDA and CDR2 is SQIVND (reference sequence). CDR3 length: 15 residues. The trim removed 3 bases at V and 4 bases at J, leaving 6 bases unmatched.

This CDR3 reads CASSILTGSYGYTF. In nucleotides, the CDR3 is TGTGCCAGTAGTATACTAACAGGCAGCTATGGCTACACCTTC. The chain uses TRBV19 and TRBJ1-2; D is perhaps TRBD1 (5 bases). The length of the CDR3 is 14 residues. Trimming shortened V by 2 bases and J by 4 bases, and 11 bases separated the two germline ends. Per germline, CDR1 LNHDA and CDR2 SQIVND (reference sequence).

The rearrangement links TRBV7-9 to TRBJ2-5, with D perhaps TRBD1 (6 bases). The CDR3 consists of 15 residues. V was trimmed by 3 bases and J by 5 bases, leaving 16 bases between them. Germline V lookup: CDR1 SEHNR, CDR2 FQNEAQ (reference sequence). The CDR3 reads CASSFLQGLEETQYF. The CDR3 bases are TGTGCCAGCAGCTTCCTCCAGGGGCTCGAGGAGACCCAGTACTTC. The full variable domain, its missing parts supplied by reference TRBV7-9 and TRBJ2-5, is DTGVSQNPRHKITKRGQNVTFRCDPISEHNRLYWYRQTLGQGPEFLTYFQNEAQLEKSRLLSDRFSAERPKGSFSTLEIQRTEQGDSAMYLCASSFLQGLEETQYFGPGTRLLVL.

In DNA form, the CDR3 reads TGTGCCAGCAGCTTGGCACAGGGGATGGACTATGGCTACACCTTC. Its protein product is CASSLAQGMDYGYTF. The rearrangement uses TRBV5-8 and TRBJ1-2; 7 positions agree with TRBD1. The V and J ends lost 0 bases and 3 bases, in that order; junction bases with no gene match: 5. Germline V gene sequence: CDR1 SGHTS, CDR2 YDEGEE. There are 15 residues in the CDR3.

The V gene is TRBV5-6, the J gene TRBJ2-7, with 8 bases matching TRBD1. Germline CDR1 and CDR2: SGHDT and YYEEEE. This CDR3 is built from 14 residues. J gave up 2 bases and V 4 bases, and 5 bases lay outside the gene matches. CDR3 amino acids: CASSPDRDAYEQYF. The CDR3 bases are TGTGCCAGCAGCCCGGACAGGGACGCCTACGAGCAGTACTTC.

The chain's CDR3 is CASSREDTAYEQYF. The CDR3 bases are TGCGCCAGCAGCCGAGAGGACACCGCCTACGAGCAGTACTTC. This chain uses TRBV4-1 with TRBJ2-7; a weak D match, TRBD1 (5 bases). Germline values: CDR1 MGHRA, CDR2 YSYEKL. The CDR3 contains 14 residues. The V end was cut by 4 bases, the J end by 2 bases, with 12 bases between.

A single count supports this clone. The V gene is TRBV5-1, the J gene TRBJ2-3; D gene unclear. The ends were cut back, 3 bases at V and 0 bases at J, with 11 bases in the middle. This CDR3 contains 15 residues. Germline lookup yields CDR1 SGHRS and CDR2 YFSETQ. The CDR3 loop is CASSSDSMSTDTQYF. The CDR3 DNA reads TGCGCCAGCAGCTCCGACTCAATGAGCACAGATACGCAGTATTTT. The variable domain in full, with the rest retrieved from reference TRBV5-1 and TRBJ2-3, is KAGVTQTPRYLIKTRGQQVTLSCSPISGHRSVSWYQQTPGQGLQFLFEYFSETQRNKGNFPGRFSGRQFSNSRSEMNVSTLELGDSALYLCASSSDSMSTDTQYFGPGTRLTVL.

V and J are TRBV7-9 and TRBJ1-4; 7 bases fit TRBD1. This CDR3 has 14 residues. The J segment lost 4 bases and the V segment lost 4 bases, leaving 3 bases of the junction unmatched. Germline V gene sequence: CDR1 SEHNR, CDR2 FQNEAQ (reference sequence). The CDR3 sequence: CASSSRDSNEKLFF. The CDR3 DNA sequence: TGTGCCAGCAGCTCCCGGGACAGTAATGAAAAACTGTTTTTT.

The CDR3 bases are TGCGCCAGCAGCTTGGATCCTGGGACAGGAGCTAACTATGGCTACACCTTC. Protein product: CASSLDPGTGANYGYTF. The gene calls are TRBV5-1 and TRBJ1-2, with 8 bases lining up with TRBD1. The germline gives CDR1 SGHRS, CDR2 YFSETQ. The J segment lost 0 bases and the V segment lost 0 bases, leaving 7 bases of the junction unmatched. This CDR3 spans 17 amino acids. Full variable domain (missing parts from reference TRBV5-1 and TRBJ1-2): KAGVTQTPRYLIKTRGQQVTLSCSPISGHRSVSWYQQTPGQGLQFLFEYFSETQRNKGNFPGRFSGRQFSNSRSEMNVSTLELGDSALYLCASSLDPGTGANYGYTFGSGTRLTVV.

The rearrangement joins TRBV4-1 to TRBJ2-1, with 7 bases identical to TRBD2. CDR3 length: 15 residues. Trimming cost V 1 base and J 10 bases; bases outside gene matches: 10. Germline-derived CDR1 and CDR2 are MGHRA and YSYEKL. The CDR3 DNA reads as TGCGCCAGCAGCCAAGTAGGGACTATCCTACGGGAGCAGTTCTTC. It codes for CASSQVGTILREQFF.

J is TRBJ1-5 and V is TRBV10-3; 8 bases are shared with TRBD1. The CDR3 is made up of 15 amino acids. With V trimmed by 3 bases and J by 4 bases, 5 bases remained unmatched. Germline assignment: CDR1 ENHRY and CDR2 SYGVKD. The CDR3 DNA is TGTGCCATCAGTGACGACAGGGGTGGAAATCAGCCCCAGCATTTT. It is translated as CAISDDRGGNQPQHF.

The chain links TRBV7-3 to TRBJ2-3, with 8 bases that match TRBD2. This CDR3 is 14 amino acids long. The V gene end was trimmed by 6 bases and the J gene end by 4 bases; junction bases not matched to a gene: 6. Germline values: CDR1 SGHTA, CDR2 FQGTGA. Here the CDR3 DNA reads TGTGCCAGCAGTCCAGGACTAGCAGCAGATACGCAGTATTTT. Amino acids: CASSPGLAADTQYF.

The chain is built from TRBV10-3 and TRBJ2-7; D perhaps matches TRBD1 (6 bases). CDR1 and CDR2 (germline): ENHRY, SYGVKD. The CDR3 is made up of 13 amino acids. V was clipped by 5 bases and J by 1 base, with 9 bases between them. The CDR3 DNA follows: TGTGCCATCAGTAGCAGGGGTTCCTACGAGCAGTACTTC. Its translation: CAISSRGSYEQYF.

This clone has a single count. The genes are TRBV5-1 and TRBJ2-6; 8 bases match TRBD2. Germline CDR1 SGHRS, CDR2 YFSETQ. V shed 6 bases, J shed 0 bases, and the junction held 14 bases outside the gene matches. The CDR3 runs to 19 residues. DNA of the CDR3: TGCGCCAGCACCCCCGGGAGGGTTACATCCTACTCTGGGGCCAACGTCCTGACTTTC. Protein product: CASTPGRVTSYSGANVLTF.

The chain combines TRBV2 with TRBJ2-5; 9 nucleotides line up with TRBD1. Germline V lookup: CDR1 SNHLY, CDR2 FYNNEI. V shed 4 bases and J 3 bases; nucleotides not matched to a gene: 12. CDR3 size: 17 residues. The CDR3, as DNA: TGTGCCAGCAGTGTTGCCGGGACAGGGTACCGTGAAGAGACCCAGTACTTC. Protein sequence: CASSVAGTGYREETQYF.

The chain has TRBV9 and TRBJ1-4; 7 nucleotides match TRBD1. Germline lookup yields CDR1 SGDLS and CDR2 YYNGEE. CDR3 length: 14 residues. V shed 0 bases, J shed 8 bases, and the junction held 4 bases outside the gene matches. The CDR3 region is CASSVGQGGEKLFF. The CDR3 bases are TGTGCCAGCAGCGTAGGACAGGGTGGCGAAAAACTGTTTTTT.

The J gene is TRBJ2-3, the V gene TRBV7-2, with TRBD2 matching 11 bases. Germline assignment: CDR1 SGHTA and CDR2 FQGNSA. The CDR3 spans 17 residues. Trimming removed 5 bases from V and 7 bases from J; junction bases left unmatched: 14. For the CDR3, the DNA is TGTGCCAGCAGCGAAATACCGCTAGCGGGGGGCATGAATACGCAGTATTTT. It is translated as CASSEIPLAGGMNTQYF.

This clone was counted a few times. The chain combines TRBV5-1 with TRBJ1-1, with TRBD1 matching 10 bases. Germline assignment: CDR1 SGHRS and CDR2 YFSETQ. V shed 6 bases, J shed 3 bases, and the junction held 8 bases outside the gene matches. This CDR3 is built from 15 residues. The CDR3 loop is CASMDSTGGYTEAFF. CDR3 coding DNA: TGCGCCAGCATGGATTCGACAGGGGGCTACACTGAAGCTTTCTTT.

The chain employs TRBV5-6 and TRBJ1-5; tentatively, D is TRBD1 (6 bases). The CDR3 extends over 15 amino acids. Germline V lookup: CDR1 SGHDT, CDR2 YYEEEE. Trimming cost V 2 bases and J 4 bases, with 13 bases left between them. The CDR3 reads CASSFGDRSNQPQHF. CDR3 bases: TGTGCCAGCAGCTTCGGAGACAGGTCAAATCAGCCCCAGCATTTT.

This clone was seen a single time. The chain has TRBV5-1 and TRBJ2-7; 7 bases agree with TRBD2. From germline, CDR1 is SGHRS and CDR2 YFSETQ. This CDR3 contains 13 residues. J gave up 5 bases and V 3 bases, and 5 bases lay outside the gene matches. CDR3 nucleotide sequence: TGCGCCAGCAGCTGGGGAGGGGAGGACGAGCAGTACTTC. This gives the protein CASSWGGEDEQYF.